This T cell receptor (beta chain) was obtained from a study of blood T cell repertoires in COVID-19 (TCRdb year 2020). Broadly, across the study: The collaborator samples originated in the United States, Italy and Spain and spanned the acute and convalescent phases of COVID-19. The prospective study material was composed of cDNA or gDNA derived from T cells, B-cell-depleted T cells, or PBMCs. Deeply sampled blood TCRbeta repertoires from subjects exposed to, actively infected with, or recovered from COVID-19 were included in the dataset. A freely available public database, intended as a resource for researchers studying the immune response to SARS-CoV-2, is where the repertoires were released. The samples were drawn from the first 160 participants of the ongoing ImmuneRACE study and from under 1,500 subjects provided by 6 global collaborators. Sample metadata almost always included a de-identified subject ID, COVID-19 status, age in years and sex. Where HLA class I and class II types were available, the types were taken from metadata supplied by the sample provider, not from assay-based typing.

As regards this clone: Its antigen remains undetermined. The input lacks base qualities; no much larger clone sits a single base away.

The CDR3 covers 14 residues, taking in both the cysteine and the phenylalanine. Just the 42-base CDR3 DNA is kept, in frame starting at base 1. Reading the germline V gene gives CDR1 SGHDN and CDR2 FVKESK. V lost 4 bases and J lost 4 bases, and the count of bases not matched to a germline gene is 4. The collaborating institutions used their own protocols to collect whole blood in K2EDTA tubes. Collaborator samples were shipped for TCRbeta analysis as frozen whole blood, isolated PBMCs, or DNA extracted from either sample type. TCRbeta CDR3 regions were amplified from genomic DNA by means of the immunoSEQ Assay, a bias-controlled multiplex PCR. For the original study's pipeline: Within the assay, amplification of reference gene primers was used to estimate how many nucleated cells each sample contained. To quantify the absolute abundance of each unique TCRbeta CDR3 rearrangement, sequence reads were collapsed and filtered. For each sample, productive Simpson clonality was calculated by taking the square root of Simpson's diversity index across productive rearrangements. TCRdb mirrors the immuneACCESS table, restricted to in-frame sequences. Some clones are absent from its copies; in checked studies, under half trace to an unresolved V gene, and the reason for the others is unknown. V and J calls plus clone size are reproduced from that table; the DNA served to infer D and trimming. The sample table lists 60,000 to 85,000 clones, roughly 90% of them with a count of one. The ten largest clones add up to 1.3% to 1.5% of the sample.

Beyond this particular receptor, the publication reports: How much clinical and demographic metadata was included differed by source and by participant, and the metadata was provided uncurated.

The sequence derives from a man between 45 and 60 years old with acute or convalescent COVID-19. The sequenced sample consisted of peripheral blood. This sequence uses TRBV14 and TRBJ1-1; the junction holds 9 bases that match TRBD1. The DNA reads TGTGCCAGCAGCCCAGGACAGGGGAGCACTGAAGCTTTCTTT. Its translation reads: CASSPGQGSTEAFF.